This T cell receptor (beta chain) emerged from a study of Graves' ophthalmopathy and Graves' hyperthyroidism. Study findings and constraints: Ophthalmopathy and stable hyperthyroidism were discriminated by a 13-signature model, with about 91% sensitivity and around 81% specificity. Most thyroid-expanded clonotypes exceeding 0.001 frequency were also found in blood.

The V gene end was trimmed by 4 bases and the J gene end by 2 bases; junction bases not matched to a gene: 7. The CDR3 sequence is 15 residues long. The germline gives CDR1 MGHDK, CDR2 SYGVNS. Out of about 9.6 ml of fresh peripheral blood, PBMCs were obtained. As concerns this clonotype: Its target is not known.

Scientists amplified the TCR beta CDR3 regions from RNA transcripts. The first-round RT-PCR employed HTBI primers together with the Qiagen OneStep RT-PCR kit. A multiplex PCR was then performed as the second round. TCRdb ran MiXCR on the multiplex PCR reads and lists one entry per CDR3 protein. This sample has 200,000 to 300,000 distinct CDR3 sequences, with 45% found just once. What was sequenced was peripheral blood. The receptor comes from an adult man with Graves' ophthalmopathy. The J gene is TRBJ1-2, the V gene TRBV25-1; TRBD1 matches at 7 bases. The CDR3 region has the DNA TGTGCCAGCAGTGCCGGGACAGCCTTAAACTATGGCTACACCTTC. Translating it yields CASSAGTALNYGYTF.